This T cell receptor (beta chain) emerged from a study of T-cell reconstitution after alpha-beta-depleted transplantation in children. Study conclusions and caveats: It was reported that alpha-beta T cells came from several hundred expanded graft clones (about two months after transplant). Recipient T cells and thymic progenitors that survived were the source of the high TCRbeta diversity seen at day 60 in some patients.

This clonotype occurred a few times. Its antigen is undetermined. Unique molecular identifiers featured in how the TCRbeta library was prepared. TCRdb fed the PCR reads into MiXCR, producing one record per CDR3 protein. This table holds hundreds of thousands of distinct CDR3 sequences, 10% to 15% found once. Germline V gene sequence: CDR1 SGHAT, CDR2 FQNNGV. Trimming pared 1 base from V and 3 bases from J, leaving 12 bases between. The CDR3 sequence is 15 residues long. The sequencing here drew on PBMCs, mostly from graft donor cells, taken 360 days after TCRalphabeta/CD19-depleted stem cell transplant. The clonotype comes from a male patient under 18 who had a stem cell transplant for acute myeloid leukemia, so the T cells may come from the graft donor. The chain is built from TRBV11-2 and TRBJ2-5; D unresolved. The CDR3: CASSLGRARKETQYF. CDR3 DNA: TGTGCCAGCAGCTTAGGAAGGGCCAGAAAAGAGACCCAGTACTTC.